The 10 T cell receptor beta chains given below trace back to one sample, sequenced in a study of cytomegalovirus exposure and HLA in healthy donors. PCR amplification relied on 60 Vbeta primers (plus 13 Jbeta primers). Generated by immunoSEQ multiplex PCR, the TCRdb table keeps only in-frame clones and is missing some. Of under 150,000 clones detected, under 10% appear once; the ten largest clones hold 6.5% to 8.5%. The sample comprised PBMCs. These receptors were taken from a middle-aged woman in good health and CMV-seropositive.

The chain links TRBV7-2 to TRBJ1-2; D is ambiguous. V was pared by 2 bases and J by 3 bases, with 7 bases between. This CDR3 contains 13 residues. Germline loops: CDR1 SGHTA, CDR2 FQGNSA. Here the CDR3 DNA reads TGTGCCAGCAGCTTAAGGAGGGACTATGGCTACACCTTC. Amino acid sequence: CASSLRRDYGYTF.

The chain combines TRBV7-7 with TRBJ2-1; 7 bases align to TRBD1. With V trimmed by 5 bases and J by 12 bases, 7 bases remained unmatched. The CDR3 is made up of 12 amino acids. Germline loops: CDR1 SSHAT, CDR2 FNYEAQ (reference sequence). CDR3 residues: CASSPDRTRQFF. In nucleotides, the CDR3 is TGTGCCAGCAGCCCGGACAGGACCAGGCAGTTCTTC.

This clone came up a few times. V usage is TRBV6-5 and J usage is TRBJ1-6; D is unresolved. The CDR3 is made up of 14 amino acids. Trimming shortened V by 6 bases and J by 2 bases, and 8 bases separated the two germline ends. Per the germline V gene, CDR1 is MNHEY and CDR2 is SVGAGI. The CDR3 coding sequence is TGTGCCAGCAGGTCCGGGACCTATAATTCACCCCTCCACTTT. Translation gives CASRSGTYNSPLHF.

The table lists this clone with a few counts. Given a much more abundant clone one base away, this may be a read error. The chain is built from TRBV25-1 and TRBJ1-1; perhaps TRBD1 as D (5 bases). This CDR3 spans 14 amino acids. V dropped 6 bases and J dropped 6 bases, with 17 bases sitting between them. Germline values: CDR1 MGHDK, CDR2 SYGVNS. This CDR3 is CASSSMGRDAEAFF. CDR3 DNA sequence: TGTGCCAGCAGCTCGATGGGGCGAGACGCTGAAGCTTTCTTT.

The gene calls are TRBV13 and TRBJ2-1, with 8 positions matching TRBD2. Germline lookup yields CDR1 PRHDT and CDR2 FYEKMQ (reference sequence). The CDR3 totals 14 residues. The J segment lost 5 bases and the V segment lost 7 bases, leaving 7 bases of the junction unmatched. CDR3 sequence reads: CASTVAGLHNEQFF. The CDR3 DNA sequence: TGTGCCAGCACCGTAGCGGGACTCCACAATGAGCAGTTCTTC.

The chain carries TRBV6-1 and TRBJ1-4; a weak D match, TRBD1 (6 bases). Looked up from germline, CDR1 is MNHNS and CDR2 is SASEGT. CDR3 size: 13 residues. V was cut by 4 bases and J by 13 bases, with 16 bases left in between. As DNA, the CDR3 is TGTGCCAGCAGTGCAACCGGGACAAGGGGACTGTTTTTT. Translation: CASSATGTRGLFF.

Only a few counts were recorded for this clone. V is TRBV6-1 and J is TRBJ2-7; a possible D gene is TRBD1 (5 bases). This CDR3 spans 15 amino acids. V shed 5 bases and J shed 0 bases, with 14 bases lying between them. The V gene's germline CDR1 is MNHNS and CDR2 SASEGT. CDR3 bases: TGTGCCAGCAGTCCTCGACAGCCGCTCTCCTACGAGCAGTACTTC. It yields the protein CASSPRQPLSYEQYF.

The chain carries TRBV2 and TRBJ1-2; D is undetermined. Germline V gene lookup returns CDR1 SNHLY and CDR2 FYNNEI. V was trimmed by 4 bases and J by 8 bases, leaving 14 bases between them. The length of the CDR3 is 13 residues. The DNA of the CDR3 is TGTGCCAGCAGTGTTGAGTTAACTATCGGCTACACCTTC. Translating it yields CASSVELTIGYTF. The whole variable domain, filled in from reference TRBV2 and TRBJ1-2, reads EPEVTQTPSHQVTQMGQEVILRCVPISNHLYFYWYRQILGQKVEFLVSFYNNEISEKSEIFDDQFSVERPDGSNFTLKIRSTKLEDSAMYFCASSVELTIGYTFGSGTRLTVV.

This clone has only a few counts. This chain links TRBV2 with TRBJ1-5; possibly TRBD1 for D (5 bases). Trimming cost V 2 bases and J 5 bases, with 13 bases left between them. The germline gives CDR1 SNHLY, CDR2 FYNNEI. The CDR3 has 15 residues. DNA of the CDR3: TGTGCCAGCAGTGAAAGGGCAGGGAATTATCAGCCCCAGCATTTT. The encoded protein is CASSERAGNYQPQHF. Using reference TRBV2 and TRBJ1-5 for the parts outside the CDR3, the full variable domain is EPEVTQTPSHQVTQMGQEVILRCVPISNHLYFYWYRQILGQKVEFLVSFYNNEISEKSEIFDDQFSVERPDGSNFTLKIRSTKLEDSAMYFCASSERAGNYQPQHFGDGTRLSIL.

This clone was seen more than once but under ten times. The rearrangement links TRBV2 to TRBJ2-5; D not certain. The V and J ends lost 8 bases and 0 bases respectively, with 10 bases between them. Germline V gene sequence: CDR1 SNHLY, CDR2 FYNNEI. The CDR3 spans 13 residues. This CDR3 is CASSRSHQETQYF. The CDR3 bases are TGTGCCAGCTCCCGGAGTCACCAAGAGACCCAGTACTTC. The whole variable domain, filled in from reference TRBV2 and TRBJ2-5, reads EPEVTQTPSHQVTQMGQEVILRCVPISNHLYFYWYRQILGQKVEFLVSFYNNEISEKSEIFDDQFSVERPDGSNFTLKIRSTKLEDSAMYFCASSRSHQETQYFGPGTRLLVL.